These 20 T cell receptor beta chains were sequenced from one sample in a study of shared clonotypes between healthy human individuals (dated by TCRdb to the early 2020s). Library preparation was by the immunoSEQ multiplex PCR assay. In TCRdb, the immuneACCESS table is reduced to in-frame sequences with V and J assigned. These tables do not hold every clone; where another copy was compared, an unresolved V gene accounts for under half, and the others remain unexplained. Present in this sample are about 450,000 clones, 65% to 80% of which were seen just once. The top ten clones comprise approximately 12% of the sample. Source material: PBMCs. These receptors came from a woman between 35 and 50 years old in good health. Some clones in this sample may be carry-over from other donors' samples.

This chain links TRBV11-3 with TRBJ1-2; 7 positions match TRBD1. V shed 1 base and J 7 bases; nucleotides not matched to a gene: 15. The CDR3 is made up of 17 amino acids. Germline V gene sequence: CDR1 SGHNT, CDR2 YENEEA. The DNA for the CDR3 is TGTGCCAGCAGCTTAGTCTTACAAAGGGGGCAAAGGGTTGGCTACACCTTC. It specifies CASSLVLQRGQRVGYTF.

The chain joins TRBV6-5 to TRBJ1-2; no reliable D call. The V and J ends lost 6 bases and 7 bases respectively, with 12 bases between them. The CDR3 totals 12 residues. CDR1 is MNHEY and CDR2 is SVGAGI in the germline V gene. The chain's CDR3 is CASSSPPLGYTF. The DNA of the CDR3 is TGTGCCAGCAGCTCCCCCCCACTTGGCTACACCTTC.

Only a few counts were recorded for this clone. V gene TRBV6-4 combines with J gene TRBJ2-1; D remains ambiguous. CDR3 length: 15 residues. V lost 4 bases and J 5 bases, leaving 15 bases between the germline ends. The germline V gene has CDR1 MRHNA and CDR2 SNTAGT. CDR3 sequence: CASSAILGYNNEQFF. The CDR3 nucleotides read TGTGCCAGCAGTGCCATCCTAGGGTACAACAATGAGCAGTTCTTC.

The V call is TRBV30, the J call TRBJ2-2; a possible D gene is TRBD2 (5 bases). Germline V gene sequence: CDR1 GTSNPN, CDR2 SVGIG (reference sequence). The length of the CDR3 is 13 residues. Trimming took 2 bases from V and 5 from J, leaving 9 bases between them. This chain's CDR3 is CAWSPDYTGELFF. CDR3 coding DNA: TGTGCCTGGAGTCCAGACTATACCGGGGAGCTGTTTTTT.

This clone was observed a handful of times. In DNA, the CDR3 is TGTGCCTGGAGTGTAAAAGGACTTGGGGACACCGGGGAGCTGTTTTTT. This sequence encodes CAWSVKGLGDTGELFF. This rearrangement joins TRBV30 to TRBJ2-2, with D perhaps TRBD2 (5 bases). Deletions cut 0 bases from V and 3 bases from J, with 14 bases between. The CDR3 runs 16 residues. Germline V CDR1 and CDR2: GTSNPN, SVGIG (reference sequence).

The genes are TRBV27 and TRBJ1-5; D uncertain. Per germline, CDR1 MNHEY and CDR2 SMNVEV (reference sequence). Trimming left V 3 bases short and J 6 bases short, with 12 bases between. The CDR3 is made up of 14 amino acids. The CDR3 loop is CASSLESWGQPQHF. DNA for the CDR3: TGTGCCAGCAGTTTGGAGAGCTGGGGTCAGCCCCAGCATTTT.

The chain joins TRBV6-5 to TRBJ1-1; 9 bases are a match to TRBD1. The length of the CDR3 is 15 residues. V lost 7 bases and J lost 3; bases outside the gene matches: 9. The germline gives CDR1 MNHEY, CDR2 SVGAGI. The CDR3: CASTSYGQGYTEAFF. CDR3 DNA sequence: TGTGCCAGCACCTCGTATGGACAGGGGTACACTGAAGCTTTCTTT.

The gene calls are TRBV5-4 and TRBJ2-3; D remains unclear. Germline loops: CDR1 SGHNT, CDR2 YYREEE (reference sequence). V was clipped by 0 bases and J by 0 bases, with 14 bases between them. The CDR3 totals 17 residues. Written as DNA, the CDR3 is TGTGCCAGCAGCTTGGCCCTAGAGGAACCTAGCACAGATACGCAGTATTTT. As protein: CASSLALEEPSTDTQYF.

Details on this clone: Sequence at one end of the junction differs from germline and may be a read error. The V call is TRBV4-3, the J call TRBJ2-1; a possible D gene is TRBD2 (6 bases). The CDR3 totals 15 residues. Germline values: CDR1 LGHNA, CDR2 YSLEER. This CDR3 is CASSQDRGLGNQQFF. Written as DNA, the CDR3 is TGCGCCAGCAGCCAAGATCGGGGACTCGGCAATCAGCAGTTCTTC.

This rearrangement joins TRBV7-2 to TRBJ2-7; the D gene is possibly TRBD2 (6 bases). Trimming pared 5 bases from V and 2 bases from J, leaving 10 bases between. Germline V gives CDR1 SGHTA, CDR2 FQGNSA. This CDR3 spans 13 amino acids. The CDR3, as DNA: TGTGCCAGCAGCCAATGGGGGGCCTACGAGCAGTACTTC. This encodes CASSQWGAYEQYF.

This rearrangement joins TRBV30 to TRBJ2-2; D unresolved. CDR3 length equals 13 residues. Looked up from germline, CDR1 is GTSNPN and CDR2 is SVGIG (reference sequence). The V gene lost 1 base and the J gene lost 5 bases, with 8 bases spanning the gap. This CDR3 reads CAWSETTTGELFF. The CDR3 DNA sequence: TGTGCCTGGAGTGAAACAACTACCGGGGAGCTGTTTTTT.

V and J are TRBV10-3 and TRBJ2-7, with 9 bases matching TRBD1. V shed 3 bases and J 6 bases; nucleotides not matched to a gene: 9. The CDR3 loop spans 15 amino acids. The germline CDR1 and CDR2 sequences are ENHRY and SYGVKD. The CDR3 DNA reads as TGTGCCATCAGTGATATTGACAGGGGGTCGTCCGAGCAGTACTTC. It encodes CAISDIDRGSSEQYF.

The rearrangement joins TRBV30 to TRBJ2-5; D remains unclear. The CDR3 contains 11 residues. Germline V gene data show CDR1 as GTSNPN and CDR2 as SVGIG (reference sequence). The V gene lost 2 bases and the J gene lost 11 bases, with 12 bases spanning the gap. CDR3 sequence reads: CAWSKPGEQYF. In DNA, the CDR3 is TGTGCCTGGAGTAAGCCCGGTGAGCAGTACTTC.

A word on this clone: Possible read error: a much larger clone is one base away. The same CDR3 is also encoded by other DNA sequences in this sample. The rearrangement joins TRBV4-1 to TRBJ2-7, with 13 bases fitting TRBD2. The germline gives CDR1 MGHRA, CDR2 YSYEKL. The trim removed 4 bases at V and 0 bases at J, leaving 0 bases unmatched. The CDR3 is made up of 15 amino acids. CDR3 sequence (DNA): TGCGCCAGCAGCCGGACTAGCGGGAGCTCCTACGAGCAGTACTTC. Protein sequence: CASSRTSGSSYEQYF.

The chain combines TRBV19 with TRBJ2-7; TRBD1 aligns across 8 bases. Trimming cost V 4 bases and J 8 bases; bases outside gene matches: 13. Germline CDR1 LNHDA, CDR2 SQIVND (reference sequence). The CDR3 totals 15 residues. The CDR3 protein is CASSSPTGTGVKQYF. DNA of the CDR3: TGTGCCAGTAGTAGCCCGACCGGGACAGGCGTAAAGCAGTACTTC.

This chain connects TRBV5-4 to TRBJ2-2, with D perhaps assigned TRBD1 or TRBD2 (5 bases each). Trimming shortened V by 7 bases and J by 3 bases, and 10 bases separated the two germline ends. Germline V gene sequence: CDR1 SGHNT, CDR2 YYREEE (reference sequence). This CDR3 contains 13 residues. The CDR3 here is CASRDPYTGELFF. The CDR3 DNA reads TGTGCCAGCCGGGACCCCTACACCGGGGAGCTGTTTTTT.

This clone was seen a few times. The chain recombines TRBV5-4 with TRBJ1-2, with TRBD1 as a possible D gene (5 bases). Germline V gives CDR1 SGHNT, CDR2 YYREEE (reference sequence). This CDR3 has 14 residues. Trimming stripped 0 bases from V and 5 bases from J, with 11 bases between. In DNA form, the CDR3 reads TGTGCCAGCAGCTTGGTTGGGCAGGGATATGGCTACACCTTC. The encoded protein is CASSLVGQGYGYTF. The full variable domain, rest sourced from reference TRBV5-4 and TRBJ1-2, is ETGVTQSPTHLIKTRGQQVTLRCSSQSGHNTVSWYQQALGQGPQFIFQYYREEENGRGNFPPRFSGLQFPNYSSELNVNALELDDSALYLCASSLVGQGYGYTFGSGTRLTVV.

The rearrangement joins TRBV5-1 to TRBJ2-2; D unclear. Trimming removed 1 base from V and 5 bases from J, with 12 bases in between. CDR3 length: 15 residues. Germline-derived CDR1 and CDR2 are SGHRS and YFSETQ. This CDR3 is CASSLSGRKTGELFF. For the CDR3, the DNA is TGCGCCAGCAGCTTGTCAGGCAGAAAAACCGGGGAGCTGTTTTTT.

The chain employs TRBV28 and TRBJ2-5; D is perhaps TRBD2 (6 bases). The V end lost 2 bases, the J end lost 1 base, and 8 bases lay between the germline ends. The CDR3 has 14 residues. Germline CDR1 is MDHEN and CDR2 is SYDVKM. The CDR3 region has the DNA TGTGCCAGCAGTTTACGGGACTTCCAAGAGACCCAGTACTTC. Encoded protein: CASSLRDFQETQYF.

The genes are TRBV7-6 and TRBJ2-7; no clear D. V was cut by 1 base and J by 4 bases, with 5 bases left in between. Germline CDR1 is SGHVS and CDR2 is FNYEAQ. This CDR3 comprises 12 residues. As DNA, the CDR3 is TGTGCCAGCAGCTTAGGAGAATACGAGCAGTACTTC. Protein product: CASSLGEYEQYF.